The 12 T cell receptor beta chains reported below all come from one sample, sequenced in a study of radiotherapy plus CTLA-4 blockade in lung cancer. The repertoire was sequenced with immunoSEQ multiplex PCR; TCRdb's copy has only in-frame clones and lacks some. The sample carries about 59,000 clones, about 70% recorded once. The sequencing here drew on peripheral blood, taken from a patient treated with radiotherapy plus ipilimumab. The receptors stem from a human donor with non-small cell lung cancer whose response to radiotherapy plus ipilimumab could not be evaluated.

V and J are TRBV2 and TRBJ2-7; 8 nucleotides agree with TRBD1. The germline V gene has CDR1 SNHLY and CDR2 FYNNEI. V was clipped by 9 bases and J by 5 bases; unmatched bases: 18. The CDR3 has 16 amino acids. The CDR3, as DNA: TGTGCCAGTGAGTTCCTCGGACCAGGGGGCTTTGACGAGCAGTACTTC. Protein: CASEFLGPGGFDEQYF.

The genes are TRBV18 and TRBJ2-7; the D gene is possibly TRBD1 (5 bases). In germline, CDR1 is KGHSH, CDR2 LQKENI. The CDR3 runs 14 residues. Trimming left V 3 bases short and J 6 bases short, with 15 bases between. This chain's CDR3 is CASSPNQGFSEQYF. The DNA for the CDR3 is TGTGCCAGCTCACCTAATCAGGGTTTTAGCGAGCAGTACTTC.

This clone was seen ten or more times. The chain employs TRBV19 and TRBJ1-2; tentatively, D is TRBD1 (6 bases). The CDR3 contains 12 residues. Germline V gives CDR1 LNHDA, CDR2 SQIVND (reference sequence). The V end was cut by 10 bases, the J end by 0 bases, with 9 bases between. The CDR3 reads CATRTANYGYTF. DNA for the CDR3: TGTGCCACCAGGACAGCTAACTATGGCTACACCTTC.

Relative to its sample, this clone is medium-sized. This sequence joins TRBV6-6 and TRBJ1-4; possibly TRBD1 for D (5 bases). Germline-derived CDR1 and CDR2 are MNHNY and SVGAGI (reference sequence). The CDR3 runs 16 residues. With 4 bases removed from V and 0 bases from J, the gap between germline ends came to 12 bases. Written as DNA, the CDR3 is TGTGCCAGCAGTTTCCTCCCGACAGCAACTAATGAAAAACTGTTTTTT. Encoded protein: CASSFLPTATNEKLFF.

The rearrangement uses TRBV30 and TRBJ1-2, with D unclear. V dropped 0 bases and J dropped 7 bases, with 9 bases sitting between them. CDR3 length: 12 amino acids. Looked up from germline, CDR1 is GTSNPN and CDR2 is SVGIG (reference sequence). This CDR3 reads CAWSVLGGGYTF. The CDR3 nucleotides are TGTGCCTGGAGTGTACTAGGAGGTGGCTACACCTTC.

The chain is built from TRBV5-1 and TRBJ2-1; possibly TRBD2 for D (5 bases). Germline loops: CDR1 SGHRS, CDR2 YFSETQ. V was clipped by 1 base and J by 8 bases, with 13 bases between them. This CDR3 is built from 14 residues. DNA of the CDR3: TGCGCCAGCAGCTTGCTCGAAAGGACTTATGAGCAGTTCTTC. The encoded protein is CASSLLERTYEQFF.

The chain carries TRBV19 and TRBJ2-7; 8 bases map to TRBD2. This CDR3 is 14 amino acids long. V shed 4 bases, J shed 2 bases, and the junction held 4 bases outside the gene matches. Germline lookup yields CDR1 LNHDA and CDR2 SQIVND (reference sequence). The CDR3 region is CASSTLAGPYEQYF. The CDR3, as DNA: TGTGCCAGTAGTACGTTAGCGGGACCCTACGAGCAGTACTTC.

The chain joins TRBV7-2 to TRBJ1-2; TRBD1 matches at 10 bases. Losses at the gene ends were 6 bases for V and 8 bases for J; bases not matched to a gene: 9. The CDR3 consists of 14 residues. CDR1 SGHTA and CDR2 FQGNSA come from the germline V gene. The CDR3 reads CASSRQGASIGYTF. The DNA of the CDR3 is TGTGCCAGCAGTAGACAGGGGGCTAGCATAGGCTACACCTTC. Complete variable domain (other parts from reference TRBV7-2 and TRBJ1-2): GAGVSQSPSNKVTEKGKDVELRCDPISGHTALYWYRQSLGQGLEFLIYFQGNSAPDKSGLPSDRFSAERTGGSVSTLTIQRTQQEDSAVYLCASSRQGASIGYTFGSGTRLTVV.

V gene TRBV9 combines with J gene TRBJ1-4; 8 bases align to TRBD1. Germline trimming cut 4 bases from V and 6 bases from J; bases unmatched to any gene: 8. The length of the CDR3 is 15 residues. Germline V gene data show CDR1 as SGDLS and CDR2 as YYNGEE. The CDR3 loop is CASSLTQGAHEKLFF. The CDR3 bases are TGTGCCAGCAGCCTAACTCAGGGGGCGCATGAAAAACTGTTTTTT.

This clone was observed a single time. The chain is built from TRBV9 and TRBJ2-7; 9 nucleotides align to TRBD2. Trimming at V came to 3 bases and at J to 5 bases, leaving 3 bases not matched to a gene. The germline CDR1 and CDR2 sequences are SGDLS and YYNGEE. The CDR3 runs 13 residues. The CDR3: CASSGGTSNEQYF. CDR3 sequence (DNA): TGTGCCAGCAGCGGCGGGACTAGCAACGAGCAGTACTTC.

The J gene is TRBJ1-6, the V gene TRBV5-4; TRBD1 matches 8 bases. This CDR3 is 14 amino acids long. Germline trimming cut 3 bases from V and 7 bases from J; bases unmatched to any gene: 3. Germline loops: CDR1 SGHNT, CDR2 YYREEE (reference sequence). CDR3 sequence reads: CASSSGQENSPLHF. In nucleotides, the CDR3 is TGTGCCAGCAGCTCGGGACAGGAGAATTCACCCCTCCACTTT.

The chain joins TRBV5-1 to TRBJ1-2; weak D call: TRBD1 (6 bases). The CDR3 is 12 amino acids. Germline V gives CDR1 SGHRS, CDR2 YFSETQ. The ends were cut back, 3 bases at V and 5 bases at J, with 8 bases in the middle. The CDR3 reads CASSYGQYGYTF. As DNA, the CDR3 is TGCGCCAGCAGCTATGGACAGTATGGCTACACCTTC. Drawing the rest from reference TRBV5-1 and TRBJ1-2, the complete variable domain is KAGVTQTPRYLIKTRGQQVTLSCSPISGHRSVSWYQQTPGQGLQFLFEYFSETQRNKGNFPGRFSGRQFSNSRSEMNVSTLELGDSALYLCASSYGQYGYTFGSGTRLTVV.